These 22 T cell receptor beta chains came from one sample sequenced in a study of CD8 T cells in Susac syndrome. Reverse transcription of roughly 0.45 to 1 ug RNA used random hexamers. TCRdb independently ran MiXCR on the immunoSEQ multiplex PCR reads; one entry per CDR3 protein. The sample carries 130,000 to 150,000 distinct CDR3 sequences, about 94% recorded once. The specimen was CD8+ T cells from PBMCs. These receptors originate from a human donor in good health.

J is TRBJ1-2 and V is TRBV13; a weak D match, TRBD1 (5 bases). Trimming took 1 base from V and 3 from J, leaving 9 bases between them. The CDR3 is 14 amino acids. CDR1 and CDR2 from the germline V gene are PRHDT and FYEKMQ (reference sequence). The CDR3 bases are TGTGCCAGCAGCTTAGTGCTGGGGGACTATGGCTACACCTTC. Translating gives CASSLVLGDYGYTF.

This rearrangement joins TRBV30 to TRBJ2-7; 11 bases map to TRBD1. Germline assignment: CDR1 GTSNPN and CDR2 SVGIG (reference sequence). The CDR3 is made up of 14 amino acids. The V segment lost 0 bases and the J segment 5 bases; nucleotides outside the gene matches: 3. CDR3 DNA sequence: TGTGCCTGGAGTGTCGGGACAGGGGGAAACGAGCAGTACTTC. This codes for CAWSVGTGGNEQYF. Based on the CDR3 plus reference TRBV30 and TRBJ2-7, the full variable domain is SQTIHQWPATLVQPVGSPLSLECTVEGTSNPNLYWYRQAAGRGLQLLFYSVGIGQISSEVPQNLSASRPQDRQFILSSKKLLLSDSGFYLCAWSVGTGGNEQYFGPGTRLTVT.

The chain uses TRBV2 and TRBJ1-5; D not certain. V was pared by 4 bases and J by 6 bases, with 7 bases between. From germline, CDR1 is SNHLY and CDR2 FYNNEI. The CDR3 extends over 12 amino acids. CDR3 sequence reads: CASSARGQPQHF. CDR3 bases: TGTGCCAGCAGTGCTCGAGGTCAGCCCCAGCATTTT.

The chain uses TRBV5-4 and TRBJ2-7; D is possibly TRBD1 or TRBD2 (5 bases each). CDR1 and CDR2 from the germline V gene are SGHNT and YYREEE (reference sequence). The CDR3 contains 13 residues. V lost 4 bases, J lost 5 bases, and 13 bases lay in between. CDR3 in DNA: TGTGCCAGCAGCGGACCCAGGGACCACGAGCAGTACTTC. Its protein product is CASSGPRDHEQYF.

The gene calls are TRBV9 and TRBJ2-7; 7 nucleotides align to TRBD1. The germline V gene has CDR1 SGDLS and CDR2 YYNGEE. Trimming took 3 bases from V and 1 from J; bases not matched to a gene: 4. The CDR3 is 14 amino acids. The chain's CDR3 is CASSGTGDSYEQYF. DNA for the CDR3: TGTGCCAGCAGCGGGACAGGAGATTCCTACGAGCAGTACTTC.

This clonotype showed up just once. DNA of the CDR3: TGTGCCAGCAGCTTTTGGACAGGGTACGAGCAGTACTTC. It specifies CASSFWTGYEQYF. The chain combines TRBV5-6 with TRBJ2-7, with TRBD1 matching over 8 bases. Losses at the gene ends were 2 bases for V and 4 bases for J; bases not matched to a gene: 2. There are 13 residues in the CDR3. Looked up from germline, CDR1 is SGHDT and CDR2 is YYEEEE.

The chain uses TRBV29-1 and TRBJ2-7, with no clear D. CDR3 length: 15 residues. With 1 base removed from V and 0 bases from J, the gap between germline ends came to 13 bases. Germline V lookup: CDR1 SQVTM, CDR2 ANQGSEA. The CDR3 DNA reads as TGCAGCGTTGAAGGCCGGGCCGCCAGCTCCTACGAGCAGTACTTC. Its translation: CSVEGRAASSYEQYF.

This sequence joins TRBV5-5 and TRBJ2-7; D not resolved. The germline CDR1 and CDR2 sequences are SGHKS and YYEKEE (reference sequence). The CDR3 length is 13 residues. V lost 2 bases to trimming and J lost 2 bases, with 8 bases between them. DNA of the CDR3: TGTGCCAGCAGCTTTGGGATTCCCTACGAGCAGTACTTC. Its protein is CASSFGIPYEQYF.

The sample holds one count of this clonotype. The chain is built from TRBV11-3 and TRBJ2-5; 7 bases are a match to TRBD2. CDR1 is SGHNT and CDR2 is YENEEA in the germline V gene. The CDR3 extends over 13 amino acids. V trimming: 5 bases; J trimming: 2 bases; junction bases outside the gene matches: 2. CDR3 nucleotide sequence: TGTGCCAGCAGCGGGGGAGGGCAAGAGACCCAGTACTTC. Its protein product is CASSGGGQETQYF.

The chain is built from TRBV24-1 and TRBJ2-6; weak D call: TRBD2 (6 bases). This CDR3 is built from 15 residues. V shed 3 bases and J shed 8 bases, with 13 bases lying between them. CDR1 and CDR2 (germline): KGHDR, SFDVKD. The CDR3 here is CATSDPIRGTNVLTF. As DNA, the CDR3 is TGTGCCACCAGTGATCCAATACGGGGGACCAACGTCCTGACTTTC.

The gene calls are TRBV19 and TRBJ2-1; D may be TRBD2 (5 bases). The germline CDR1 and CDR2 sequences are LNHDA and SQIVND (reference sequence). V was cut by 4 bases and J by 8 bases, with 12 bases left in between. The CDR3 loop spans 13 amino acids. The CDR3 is CASSRGAADEQFF. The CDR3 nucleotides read TGTGCCAGTAGTAGGGGAGCGGCCGATGAGCAGTTCTTC.

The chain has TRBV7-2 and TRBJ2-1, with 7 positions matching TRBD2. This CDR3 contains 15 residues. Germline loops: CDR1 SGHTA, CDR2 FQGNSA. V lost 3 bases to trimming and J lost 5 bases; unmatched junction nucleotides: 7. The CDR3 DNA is TGTGCCAGCAGCTTTTATCCTAGCGGCGACAATGAGCAGTTCTTC. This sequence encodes CASSFYPSGDNEQFF.

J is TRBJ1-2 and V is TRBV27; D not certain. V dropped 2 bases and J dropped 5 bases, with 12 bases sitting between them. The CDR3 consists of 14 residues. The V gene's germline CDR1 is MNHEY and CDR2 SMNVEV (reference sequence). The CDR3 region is CASSLAPERYGYTF. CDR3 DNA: TGTGCCAGCAGTTTAGCTCCAGAAAGATATGGCTACACCTTC.

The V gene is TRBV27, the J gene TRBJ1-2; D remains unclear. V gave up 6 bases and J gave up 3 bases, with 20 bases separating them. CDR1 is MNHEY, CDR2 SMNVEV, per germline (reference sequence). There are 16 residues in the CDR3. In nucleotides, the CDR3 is TGTGCCAGCAGAGGGAACTACATTGGGGAGTACTATGGCTACACCTTC. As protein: CASRGNYIGEYYGYTF.

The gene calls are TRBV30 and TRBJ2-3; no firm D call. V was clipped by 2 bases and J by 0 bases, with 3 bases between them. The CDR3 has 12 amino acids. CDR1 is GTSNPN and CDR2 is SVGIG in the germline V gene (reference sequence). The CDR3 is CAWSISTDTQYF. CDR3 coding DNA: TGTGCCTGGAGTATTAGCACAGATACGCAGTATTTT.

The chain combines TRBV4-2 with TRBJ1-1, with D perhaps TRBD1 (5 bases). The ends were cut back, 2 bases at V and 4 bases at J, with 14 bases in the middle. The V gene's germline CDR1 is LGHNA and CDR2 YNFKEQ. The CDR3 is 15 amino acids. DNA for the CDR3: TGTGCCAGCAGCCAACTCGTAGGGGAGGTCACTGAAGCTTTCTTT. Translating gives CASSQLVGEVTEAFF.

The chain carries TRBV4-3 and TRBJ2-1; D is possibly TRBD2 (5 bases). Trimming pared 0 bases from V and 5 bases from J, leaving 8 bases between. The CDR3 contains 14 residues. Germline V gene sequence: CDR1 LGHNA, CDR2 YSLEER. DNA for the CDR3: TGCGCCAGCAGCCAAGATTTCGGGAACAATGAGCAGTTCTTC. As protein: CASSQDFGNNEQFF.

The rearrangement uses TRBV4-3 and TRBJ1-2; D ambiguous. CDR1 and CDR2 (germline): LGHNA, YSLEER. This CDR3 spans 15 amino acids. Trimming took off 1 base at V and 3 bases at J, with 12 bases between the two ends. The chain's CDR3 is CASSQAVTSYYGYTF. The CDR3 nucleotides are TGCGCCAGCAGCCAAGCAGTAACGAGCTACTATGGCTACACCTTC.

The CDR3 spells CASSLLFGVDNEQFF. CDR3 DNA sequence: TGTGCCAGCAGTTTATTGTTCGGCGTCGACAATGAGCAGTTCTTC. J is TRBJ2-1 and V is TRBV27; D unresolved. Between the trimmed V and J ends, which lost 1 base and 5 bases, there was a span of 12 bases. The CDR3 is 15 amino acids. Germline V lookup: CDR1 MNHEY, CDR2 SMNVEV (reference sequence).

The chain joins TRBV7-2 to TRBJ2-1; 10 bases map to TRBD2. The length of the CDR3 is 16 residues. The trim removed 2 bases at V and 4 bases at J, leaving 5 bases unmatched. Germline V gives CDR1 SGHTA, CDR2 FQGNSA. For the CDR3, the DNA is TGTGCCAGCAGCTTACCGACTAGCGGGCGGTACAATGAGCAGTTCTTC. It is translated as CASSLPTSGRYNEQFF.

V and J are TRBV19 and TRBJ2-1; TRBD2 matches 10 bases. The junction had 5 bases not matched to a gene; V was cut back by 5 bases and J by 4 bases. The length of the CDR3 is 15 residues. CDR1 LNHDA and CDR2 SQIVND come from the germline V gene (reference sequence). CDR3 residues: CASSQGLAVYNEQFF. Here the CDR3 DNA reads TGTGCCAGTAGTCAAGGACTAGCGGTTTACAATGAGCAGTTCTTC.

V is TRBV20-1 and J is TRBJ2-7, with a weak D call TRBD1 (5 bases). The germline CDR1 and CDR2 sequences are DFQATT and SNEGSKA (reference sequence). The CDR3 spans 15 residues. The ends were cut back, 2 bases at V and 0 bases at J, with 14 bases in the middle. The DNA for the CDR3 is TGCAGTGCTAGACGCGGACACGACCGCTCCTACGAGCAGTACTTC. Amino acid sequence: CSARRGHDRSYEQYF.